This T cell receptor (beta chain) was captured in a study of tumor and adjacent non-tumor tissue in lung cancer. For the study at large: Patients comprised about eleven adenocarcinoma, a couple of squamous cell carcinoma and 1 small cell lung cancer.

The library came from three nested PCR rounds adapted from ARM-PCR protocols. TCRdb re-analysed the multiplex PCR reads in MiXCR, keeping a single row per CDR3 protein. Seen here are 120,000 to 150,000 distinct CDR3 sequences, approximately 72% observed once, and the top ten hold about 18%. Overall study results and limits: Tumor TCR diversity, when higher, was linked to shorter survival. Top 100 clones took a larger repertoire share in normal lung.

Concerning this clonotype: Its target is unknown. One junction end disagrees with the germline gene, perhaps due to a read error.

The template was RNA from unsorted bulk tissue. Newly diagnosed lung cancer patients had thoracic surgery in China, August–November 2014, without prior chemotherapy. CDR3 size: 15 residues. The V gene's germline CDR1 is SGHAT and CDR2 FQNNGV. The TCR was taken from a man aged 55 to 69 with small cell lung cancer. Sequencing used lung tumor tissue. The gene calls are TRBV11-2 and TRBJ2-3; D is possibly TRBD2 (5 bases). The CDR3 sequence: CTSSLGRRSTDTQYF. Here the CDR3 DNA reads TGTACCAGCAGCTTAGGGAGAAGGAGCACAGATACACAGTATTTT.